The rows below give T cell receptor beta chains drawn from one sample of a study of human T cells and chemical hapten exposure. MiXCR, applied by TCRdb to the RACE reads, yields one record per CDR3 protein. Of 60,000 to 70,000 distinct CDR3 sequences detected, 11% appear once; the ten largest clones hold 5% to 5.5%. The material was whole blood, obtained in connection with sensitization to the hapten diphenylcyclopropenone (DPC). These receptors were taken from a woman aged 50 to 65 with alopecia areata. Some clones in this sample may be carry-over from other donors' samples. Each CDR3 is given with its conserved first and last residue. The D gene is left open where the match is weak. Some rows mark clone size as missing; the rest say once, few, many or name a class of expanded clone.

J gene: TRBJ1-5
clone size: few
V gene: TRBV23-1
D gene: NA
CDR3 protein: CASKQWGGSNQPQHF
CDR3 DNA: TGCGCCAGCAAACAATGGGGGGGTAGCAATCAGCCCCAGCATTTT

J gene: TRBJ2-3
clone size: many
V gene: TRBV4-2
D gene: NA
CDR3 protein: CASSQANGAPGGSDTQYF
CDR3 DNA: TGTGCCAGCAGCCAAGCTAACGGGGCACCCGGGGGTTCCGATACGCAGTATTTT

J gene: TRBJ1-5
clone size: many
V gene: TRBV6-6
D gene: NA
CDR3 protein: CASSSRGPGSNQPQHF
CDR3 DNA: TGTGCCAGCAGTTCCAGAGGACCGGGAAGCAATCAGCCCCAGCATTTT

J gene: TRBJ1-5
clone size: many
V gene: TRBV27
D gene: TRBD1
CDR3 protein: CASSLSYGVVQGANNQPQHF
CDR3 DNA: TGTGCCAGCAGTTTATCTTATGGTGTGGTGCAGGGGGCTAACAATCAGCCCCAGCATTTT

J gene: TRBJ1-4
clone size: few
V gene: TRBV7-9
D gene: TRBD1
CDR3 protein: CASSDRGLTNEKLFF
CDR3 DNA: TGTGCCAGCAGCGACAGGGGGCTCACTAATGAAAAACTGTTTTTT

J gene: TRBJ2-1
clone size: few
V gene: TRBV29-1
D gene: NA
CDR3 protein: CSVELEIRYNEQFF
CDR3 DNA: TGCAGCGTTGAATTGGAGATACGATACAATGAGCAGTTCTTC

J gene: TRBJ1-2
clone size: few
V gene: TRBV6-6
D gene: NA
CDR3 protein: CASSLDTLYGYTF
CDR3 DNA: TGTGCCAGCAGTTTAGACACTCTCTATGGCTACACCTTC

J gene: TRBJ2-7
clone size: NA
V gene: TRBV7-2
D gene: TRBD1
CDR3 protein: CASSLPGTGSAYEQYF
CDR3 DNA: TGTGCCAGCAGCCTACCCGGGACAGGGTCGGCCTACGAGCAGTACTTC

J gene: TRBJ2-1
clone size: few
V gene: TRBV7-3
D gene: TRBD2
CDR3 protein: CASSSGLAGHNEQFF
CDR3 DNA: TGTGCCAGCAGCTCCGGACTAGCGGGCCACAATGAGCAGTTCTTC

J gene: TRBJ2-7
clone size: few
V gene: TRBV28
D gene: TRBD2
CDR3 protein: CASSPPSVAGVSYEQYF
CDR3 DNA: TGTGCCAGCAGTCCCCCCTCAGTAGCGGGAGTTAGCTACGAGCAGTACTTC

J gene: TRBJ2-1
clone size: few
V gene: TRBV10-3
D gene: NA
CDR3 protein: CAISEQGRGSYNEQFF
CDR3 DNA: TGTGCCATCAGTGAGCAAGGCAGGGGCTCCTACAATGAGCAGTTCTTC

J gene: TRBJ2-5
clone size: few
V gene: TRBV3-1
D gene: NA
CDR3 protein: CASSLLSGGIKETQYF
CDR3 DNA: TGTGCCAGCAGCCTCCTCTCAGGGGGGATAAAAGAGACCCAGTACTTC

J gene: TRBJ1-5
clone size: many
V gene: TRBV20-1
D gene: NA
CDR3 protein: CSAPEQLNQPQHF
CDR3 DNA: TGCAGTGCGCCGGAACAGCTGAATCAGCCCCAGCATTTT

J gene: TRBJ2-7
clone size: NA
V gene: TRBV11-2
D gene: NA
CDR3 protein: CASSLGTNDYEQYF
CDR3 DNA: TGTGCCAGCAGCCTCGGGACAAACGACTACGAGCAGTACTTC

J gene: TRBJ2-3
clone size: many
V gene: TRBV24-1
D gene: TRBD2
CDR3 protein: CATSDFGRTSGRSTDTQYF
CDR3 DNA: TGTGCCACCAGTGATTTTGGGAGGACTAGCGGGAGGAGCACAGATACGCAGTATTTT

J gene: TRBJ2-3
clone size: NA
V gene: TRBV27
D gene: TRBD2
CDR3 protein: CASSKLAGHTDTQYF
CDR3 DNA: TGTGCCAGCAGTAAACTAGCGGGGCACACAGATACGCAGTATTTT

J gene: TRBJ2-1
clone size: few
V gene: TRBV7-8
D gene: NA
CDR3 protein: CASSLRQLYNEQFF
CDR3 DNA: TGTGCCAGCAGCTTAAGACAGCTGTACAATGAGCAGTTCTTC

J gene: TRBJ1-2
clone size: many
V gene: TRBV28
D gene: NA
CDR3 protein: CASRRLQGSLAF
CDR3 DNA: TGTGCCAGCAGGCGCCTACAGGGATCTCTTGCCTTC

J gene: TRBJ1-3
clone size: few
V gene: TRBV29-1
D gene: NA
CDR3 protein: CSVQGSGNTIYF
CDR3 DNA: TGCAGCGTCCAGGGTTCAGGAAACACCATATATTTT

J gene: TRBJ1-5
clone size: many
V gene: TRBV28
D gene: NA
CDR3 protein: CASSSGPQPQHF
CDR3 DNA: TGTGCCAGCAGTTCTGGGCCACAGCCCCAGCATTTT

J gene: TRBJ2-2
clone size: few
V gene: TRBV20-1
D gene: TRBD1
CDR3 protein: CSARAFQGAKSSGELFF
CDR3 DNA: TGCAGTGCTAGAGCTTTTCAGGGGGCGAAGTCTTCCGGGGAGCTGTTTTTT

J gene: TRBJ2-1
clone size: many
V gene: TRBV20-1
D gene: NA
CDR3 protein: CSAREGTGPGTEQFF
CDR3 DNA: TGCAGTGCTAGAGAGGGTACAGGTCCCGGGACCGAGCAGTTCTTC

J gene: TRBJ1-5
clone size: NA
V gene: TRBV30
D gene: NA
CDR3 protein: CAWSGGSSSNQPQHF
CDR3 DNA: TGTGCCTGGAGTGGAGGCAGCTCCAGCAATCAGCCCCAGCATTTT

J gene: TRBJ2-1
clone size: NA
V gene: TRBV6-1
D gene: NA
CDR3 protein: CASSEGGAGRGNEQFF
CDR3 DNA: TGTGCCAGCAGTGAAGGAGGAGCAGGGAGAGGCAATGAGCAGTTCTTC

J gene: TRBJ2-5
clone size: many
V gene: TRBV3-1
D gene: TRBD2
CDR3 protein: CASSQDLVAGVQETQYF
CDR3 DNA: TGTGCCAGCAGCCAAGATCTAGTAGCGGGAGTGCAAGAGACCCAGTACTTC

J gene: TRBJ2-5
clone size: NA
V gene: TRBV7-3
D gene: NA
CDR3 protein: CASSSGHGQETQYF
CDR3 DNA: TGTGCCAGCAGCTCTGGGCACGGTCAAGAGACCCAGTACTTC

J gene: TRBJ2-7
clone size: few
V gene: TRBV6-2/TRBV6-3
D gene: TRBD1
CDR3 protein: CASSYSKGQVTYEQYF
CDR3 DNA: TGTGCCAGCAGTTACTCGAAGGGACAGGTGACCTACGAGCAGTACTTC

J gene: TRBJ2-7
clone size: NA
V gene: TRBV7-9
D gene: NA
CDR3 protein: CASSSLAGQSSSYEQYF
CDR3 DNA: TGTGCCAGCAGCTCGCTGGCCGGACAGTCGAGCTCCTACGAGCAGTACTTC

J gene: TRBJ2-1
clone size: NA
V gene: TRBV27
D gene: TRBD2
CDR3 protein: CASRKDGLAGKGEQFF
CDR3 DNA: TGTGCCAGCAGGAAGGACGGACTAGCGGGAAAGGGTGAGCAGTTCTTC

J gene: TRBJ2-1
clone size: many
V gene: TRBV7-9
D gene: TRBD2
CDR3 protein: CASSPSLAGEWGYNEQFF
CDR3 DNA: TGTGCCAGCAGCCCGTCCCTAGCGGGAGAGTGGGGGTACAATGAGCAGTTCTTC

J gene: TRBJ1-4
clone size: few
V gene: TRBV5-1
D gene: NA
CDR3 protein: CASSLESQGNEKLFF
CDR3 DNA: TGCGCCAGCAGCTTGGAATCCCAGGGGAATGAAAAACTGTTTTTT

J gene: TRBJ2-7
clone size: few
V gene: TRBV14
D gene: TRBD1
CDR3 protein: CASSSIGTVYEQYF
CDR3 DNA: TGTGCCAGCAGCAGTATCGGGACAGTCTACGAGCAGTACTTC

J gene: TRBJ2-5
clone size: NA
V gene: TRBV6-2/TRBV6-3
D gene: NA
CDR3 protein: CANLPGHQETQYF
CDR3 DNA: TGTGCCAATCTGCCAGGACATCAAGAGACCCAGTACTTC

J gene: TRBJ2-6
clone size: many
V gene: TRBV18
D gene: TRBD2
CDR3 protein: CASSPTAGTSGANVLTF
CDR3 DNA: TGTGCCAGCTCACCCACAGCGGGGACTTCTGGGGCCAACGTCCTGACTTTC

J gene: TRBJ1-2
clone size: few
V gene: TRBV4-2
D gene: NA
CDR3 protein: CASSQEEAGAIGYTF
CDR3 DNA: TGTGCCAGCAGCCAAGAGGAGGCAGGGGCGATAGGCTACACCTTC

J gene: TRBJ2-7
clone size: NA
V gene: TRBV5-1
D gene: NA
CDR3 protein: CASSQAGRDYEQYF
CDR3 DNA: TGCGCCAGCTCTCAGGCGGGACGTGACTACGAGCAGTACTTC

J gene: TRBJ2-5
clone size: few
V gene: TRBV11-1
D gene: TRBD1
CDR3 protein: CASSLSDRGQETQYF
CDR3 DNA: TGTGCCAGCAGCCTTTCCGACAGGGGTCAGGAGACCCAGTACTTC

J gene: TRBJ2-1
clone size: few
V gene: TRBV28
D gene: TRBD1
CDR3 protein: CASRAKDRETDNEQFF
CDR3 DNA: TGTGCCAGCAGAGCAAAGGACAGGGAAACGGACAATGAGCAGTTCTTC

J gene: TRBJ2-2
clone size: NA
V gene: TRBV20-1
D gene: TRBD2
CDR3 protein: CSAKAFSGRRANTGELFF
CDR3 DNA: TGCAGTGCTAAGGCATTTAGCGGGAGGAGGGCGAACACCGGGGAGCTGTTTTTT

J gene: TRBJ2-7
clone size: many
V gene: TRBV11-2
D gene: NA
CDR3 protein: CASSLIQGPSYEQYF
CDR3 DNA: TGTGCCAGCAGCTTAATCCAGGGACCTAGCTACGAGCAGTACTTC

J gene: TRBJ2-1
clone size: many
V gene: TRBV5-5
D gene: TRBD1
CDR3 protein: CASSLGLPGQGNNEQFF
CDR3 DNA: TGTGCCAGCAGCTTGGGGCTGCCGGGACAGGGCAACAATGAGCAGTTCTTC

J gene: TRBJ2-3
clone size: few
V gene: TRBV5-6
D gene: NA
CDR3 protein: CASSTGTGPTDTQYF
CDR3 DNA: TGTGCCAGCAGTACCGGGACTGGACCCACAGATACGCAGTATTTT

J gene: TRBJ1-5
clone size: many
V gene: TRBV19
D gene: TRBD1
CDR3 protein: CASTQQGLLEPQHF
CDR3 DNA: TGTGCCAGTACCCAACAGGGGTTGCTTGAACCCCAGCATTTT

J gene: TRBJ1-5
clone size: few
V gene: TRBV29-1
D gene: NA
CDR3 protein: CSAAPLLREESNQPQHF
CDR3 DNA: TGCAGCGCTGCTCCCCTACTCAGGGAGGAAAGCAATCAGCCCCAGCATTTT

J gene: TRBJ1-3
clone size: many
V gene: TRBV5-1
D gene: NA
CDR3 protein: CASSLTTLGAGNTIYF
CDR3 DNA: TGCGCCAGCAGCCTAACCACTTTAGGGGCCGGAAACACCATATATTTT

J gene: TRBJ1-4
clone size: few
V gene: TRBV5-1
D gene: NA
CDR3 protein: CASSQDNEKLFF
CDR3 DNA: TGCGCCAGCAGCCAAGATAATGAAAAACTGTTTTTT

J gene: TRBJ2-7
clone size: NA
V gene: TRBV6-1
D gene: TRBD1
CDR3 protein: CASSEGTGGGYEQYF
CDR3 DNA: TGTGCCAGCAGTGAAGGGACAGGGGGTGGCTACGAGCAGTACTTC

J gene: TRBJ1-2
clone size: many
V gene: TRBV14
D gene: NA
CDR3 protein: CASSHINRRNYGYTF
CDR3 DNA: TGTGCCAGCAGCCACATAAACAGGAGGAACTATGGCTACACCTTC

J gene: TRBJ2-2
clone size: many
V gene: TRBV11-3
D gene: TRBD1
CDR3 protein: CASSHDGTGVTGELFF
CDR3 DNA: TGTGCCAGCAGTCACGACGGGACAGGGGTTACCGGGGAGCTGTTTTTT

J gene: TRBJ2-2
clone size: few
V gene: TRBV28
D gene: NA
CDR3 protein: CASSHTNTGELFF
CDR3 DNA: TGTGCCAGCAGCCATACGAACACCGGGGAGCTGTTTTTT

J gene: TRBJ2-7
clone size: many
V gene: TRBV2
D gene: NA
CDR3 protein: CATDRGTYEQYF
CDR3 DNA: TGTGCCACCGACAGAGGTACCTACGAGCAGTACTTC

J gene: TRBJ2-5
clone size: NA
V gene: TRBV7-9
D gene: NA
CDR3 protein: CASSFLGNQETQYF
CDR3 DNA: TGTGCCAGCAGCTTTTTAGGGAACCAAGAGACCCAGTACTTC

J gene: TRBJ2-7
clone size: NA
V gene: TRBV18
D gene: NA
CDR3 protein: CASSPPRTDEQYF
CDR3 DNA: TGTGCCAGCTCACCACCAAGGACGGACGAGCAGTACTTC

J gene: TRBJ2-4
clone size: many
V gene: TRBV12-3/TRBV12-4
D gene: TRBD1
CDR3 protein: CASSLQGAQVNIQYF
CDR3 DNA: TGTGCCAGCAGTTTACAGGGGGCGCAGGTTAACATTCAGTACTTC

J gene: TRBJ1-5
clone size: few
V gene: TRBV24-1
D gene: NA
CDR3 protein: CATSDSLTDRKNQPQHF
CDR3 DNA: TGTGCCACCAGTGATTCCCTAACGGACCGCAAGAATCAGCCCCAGCATTTT

J gene: TRBJ1-4
clone size: NA
V gene: TRBV18
D gene: TRBD1
CDR3 protein: CASQEGAKEKLFF
CDR3 DNA: TGTGCCAGCCAAGAGGGGGCCAAGGAAAAACTGTTTTTT

J gene: TRBJ1-4
clone size: NA
V gene: TRBV5-1
D gene: NA
CDR3 protein: CASSPGTGNEKLFF
CDR3 DNA: TGCGCCAGCAGCCCCGGGACGGGTAATGAAAAACTGTTTTTT